The present TCR beta chain was sequenced within a study of blood T cells in healthy people across ages. Germline lookup yields CDR1 SGHNT and CDR2 YENEEA. V was shortened by 5 bases and J by 5 bases, with 19 bases between the two germline ends. The CDR3 contains 15 residues. A J-beta primer mix and a sample-barcoded 5' primer were used in a second PCR of about 6 to 12 cycles. MiXCR was run by TCRdb on the 5' RACE reads, yielding one entry per CDR3 protein. The sample has hundreds of thousands of distinct CDR3 sequences; around half are singletons. This clonotype came up a few times. This chain connects TRBV11-3 to TRBJ2-7, with unresolved D. What was sequenced was blood. The sequence was collected from a woman aged 55-70 years in good health. CDR3 DNA sequence: TGTGCCAGCAGCCACGGCGACATTGGTATCGACGAGCAGTACTTC. Its protein product is CASSHGDIGIDEQYF.